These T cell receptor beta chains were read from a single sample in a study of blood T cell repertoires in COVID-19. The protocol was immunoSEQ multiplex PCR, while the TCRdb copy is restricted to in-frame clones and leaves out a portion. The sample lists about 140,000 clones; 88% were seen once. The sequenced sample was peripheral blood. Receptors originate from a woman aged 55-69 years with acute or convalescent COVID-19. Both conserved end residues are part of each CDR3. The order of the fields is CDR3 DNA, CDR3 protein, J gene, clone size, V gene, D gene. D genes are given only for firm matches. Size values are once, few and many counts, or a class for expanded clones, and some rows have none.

TGTGCCACCGGACTTTTCAGCTCCTACAATGAGCAGTTCTTC	CATGLFSSYNEQFF	TRBJ2-1	.	TRBV6-5	.
TGCGCCAGCAGCTGGACATCTTTACATGGGGACAATGAGCAGTTCTTC	CASSWTSLHGDNEQFF	TRBJ2-1	.	TRBV5-1	.
TGTGCCTGGAGCCCCAGGGTATGGGATGAGCAGTTCTTC	CAWSPRVWDEQFF	TRBJ2-1	.	TRBV30	.
TGTGCCAGTAGTATTTCTGGGGGCGGTCAGCCCCAGCATTTT	CASSISGGGQPQHF	TRBJ1-5	.	TRBV19	.
TGTGCCAGCAGCTTAGGTGGACGGGGTACAGGGGGCGTCGAGCCCCAGCATTTT	CASSLGGRGTGGVEPQHF	TRBJ1-5	.	TRBV7-2	TRBD1
TGTGCCAGCAGACCGACAGGAAACTATGGCTACACCTTC	CASRPTGNYGYTF	TRBJ1-2	.	TRBV28	.
TGTGCCAGCAGAAGTGGGACAGTTAATTCACCCCTCCACTTT	CASRSGTVNSPLHF	TRBJ1-6	.	TRBV13	TRBD1
TGCGCCAGCAGCTGGGCGACAGCGGGCGGAAACACCATATATTTT	CASSWATAGGNTIYF	TRBJ1-3	.	TRBV5-1	.
TGTGCCAGCAGCAAGTGGCGGGAGACCCAGTACTTC	CASSKWRETQYF	TRBJ2-5	.	TRBV28	.
TGCGCCAGCAGCTTATCGGGACAGGATGAAAAACTGTTTTTT	CASSLSGQDEKLFF	TRBJ1-4	.	TRBV5-1	TRBD1
TGTGCCACCAGCAGAGCGGGGGCGGGGGTTGAGACCCAGTACTTC	CATSRAGAGVETQYF	TRBJ2-5	.	TRBV15	.
TGTGCCAGCAGCTCTACCCATGCCGGGGAGCTGTTTTTT	CASSSTHAGELFF	TRBJ2-2	.	TRBV7-2	.
TGCGCCAGCAGCTTGGGAATACTCGGCGGCCGTTCCTACAATGAGCAGTTCTTC	CASSLGILGGRSYNEQFF	TRBJ2-1	.	TRBV5-1	.
TGTGCCAGCAGCCAAGATCTGTACCCGGGGGGCTACACCTTC	CASSQDLYPGGYTF	TRBJ1-2	.	TRBV3-1/TRBV3-2	.
TGCGCCAGTGGATGGACAGGGCACGAGCAGTACTTC	CASGWTGHEQYF	TRBJ2-7	.	TRBV4-3	TRBD1
TGTGCCAGCAGCTCGATCCGGCGGTCACCCCTCCACTTT	CASSSIRRSPLHF	TRBJ1-6	.	TRBV11-2	.
TGTGCCACCAGCAGAGGGCACGTCCTGGCTAGCGGTCTCGATACGCAGTATTTT	CATSRGHVLASGLDTQYF	TRBJ2-3	.	TRBV15	TRBD2
TGTGCCAGCAGCTTAGACGAGCGGGGGGGCATAGATACGCAGTATTTT	CASSLDERGGIDTQYF	TRBJ2-3	.	TRBV7-2	TRBD2
TGCGCCAACCTCCCCGGTGGGGCCCGTTTTCGTTCCTACGAGCAGTACTTC	CANLPGGARFRSYEQYF	TRBJ2-7	once	TRBV10-1	.
TGTGCCAGCAGTCTCATTCGGACTAGCGGCTACGAGCAGTACTTC	CASSLIRTSGYEQYF	TRBJ2-7	.	TRBV2	TRBD2
TGTGCCAGCAGTTACGGGGCCCACTCCTACGAGCAGTACTTC	CASSYGAHSYEQYF	TRBJ2-7	.	TRBV6-5	.
TGTGCCAGCAGTTACCAGGGCAGGGGCCAAACTGAAGCTTTCTTT	CASSYQGRGQTEAFF	TRBJ1-1	.	TRBV6-5	.
TGTGCCAGCAGTTTGGTCACCACTTACGAGCAGTACTTC	CASSLVTTYEQYF	TRBJ2-7	.	TRBV12-3/TRBV12-4	.